This T cell receptor beta chain was sequenced during a study of T cell repertoires in ileal Crohn's disease. Study results and limitations: Compared with non-smokers, active smokers at surgery showed more clonal expansions.

This clone is large (0.1 to 1%). The antigen remains undetermined. The table came from immunoSEQ multiplex PCR; TCRdb's copy has only in-frame clones and leaves some out. The data show some 14,000 clones, about 71% seen once. There are 16 residues in the CDR3. Germline V gives CDR1 SNHLY, CDR2 FYNNEI. Trimming pared 3 bases from V and 8 bases from J, leaving 20 bases between. The chain is built from TRBV2 and TRBJ1-3, with D unclear. The receptor was isolated from an adult with Crohn's disease. Sequencing was carried out using ileal tissue. This CDR3 reads CASSDERWNSRDTIYF. Here the CDR3 DNA reads TGTGCCAGCAGTGACGAGAGGTGGAACAGTCGGGACACCATATATTTT.